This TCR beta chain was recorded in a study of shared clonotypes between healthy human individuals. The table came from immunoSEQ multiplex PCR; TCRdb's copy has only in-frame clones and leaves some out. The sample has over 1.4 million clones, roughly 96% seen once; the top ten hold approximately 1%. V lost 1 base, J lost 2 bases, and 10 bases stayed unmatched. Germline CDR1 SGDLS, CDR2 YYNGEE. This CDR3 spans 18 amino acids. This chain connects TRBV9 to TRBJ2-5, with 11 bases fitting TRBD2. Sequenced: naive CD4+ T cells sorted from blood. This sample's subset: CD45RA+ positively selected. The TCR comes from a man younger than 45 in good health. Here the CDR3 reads CASSVTSGRLRHQETQYF. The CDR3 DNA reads TGTGCCAGCAGCGTAACTAGCGGGAGATTGAGGCATCAAGAGACCCAGTACTTC.